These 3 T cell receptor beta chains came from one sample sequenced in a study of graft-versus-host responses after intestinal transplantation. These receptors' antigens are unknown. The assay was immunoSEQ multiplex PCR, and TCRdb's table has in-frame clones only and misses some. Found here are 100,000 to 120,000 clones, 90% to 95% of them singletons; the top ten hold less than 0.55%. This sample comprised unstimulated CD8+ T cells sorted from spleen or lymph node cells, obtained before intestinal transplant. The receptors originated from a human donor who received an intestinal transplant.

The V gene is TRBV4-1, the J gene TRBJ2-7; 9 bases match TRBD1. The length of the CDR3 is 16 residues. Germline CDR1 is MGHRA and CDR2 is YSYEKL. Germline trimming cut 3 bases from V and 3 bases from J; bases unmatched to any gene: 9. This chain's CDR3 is CASSQAVTDRGYEQYF. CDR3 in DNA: TGCGCCAGCAGCCAGGCCGTTACGGACAGGGGCTACGAGCAGTACTTC.

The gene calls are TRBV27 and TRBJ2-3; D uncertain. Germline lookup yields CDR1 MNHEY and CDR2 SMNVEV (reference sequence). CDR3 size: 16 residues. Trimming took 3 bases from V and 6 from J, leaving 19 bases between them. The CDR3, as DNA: TGTGCCAGCAGTTTCCGGCTGGGGAACGCAATCGATACGCAGTATTTT. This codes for CASSFRLGNAIDTQYF.

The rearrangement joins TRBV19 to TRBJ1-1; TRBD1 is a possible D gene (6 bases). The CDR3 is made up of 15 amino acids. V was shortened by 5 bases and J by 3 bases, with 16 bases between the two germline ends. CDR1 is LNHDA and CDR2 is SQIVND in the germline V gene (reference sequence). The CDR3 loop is CASSRGRGVDTEAFF. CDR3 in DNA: TGTGCCAGTAGTCGGGGGCGCGGAGTTGACACTGAAGCTTTCTTT.